This T cell receptor (beta chain) is drawn from a study of blood T cell repertoires in COVID-19. Study as a whole: There were acute and convalescent COVID-19 samples, and they came from the United States, Italy and Spain. Nucleic acid was either cDNA or gDNA, and it came from T cells, B-cell-depleted T cells, or PBMCs.

The CDR3 sequence is 13 residues long. Trimming removed 5 bases from V and 3 bases from J, with 10 bases in between. From germline, CDR1 is MGHDK and CDR2 SYGVNS. Authors' analysis steps: Estimated nucleated cell counts came from reference gene primer amplification. Clones were read by immunoSEQ multiplex PCR, and TCRdb kept only the in-frame ones, dropping some. V and J calls plus clone size are reproduced from that table; the DNA served to infer D and trimming. The table records about 170,000 clones, around nine tenths of them present only once. The table lists this clone with a count of one. The receptor comes from a man between 18 and 35 years old with active or convalescent COVID-19. The sample comprised peripheral blood. The chain has TRBV25-1 and TRBJ1-2; D unclear. In DNA form, the CDR3 reads TGTGCCAGCAGTCCGGGTGTGGACTATGGCTACACCTTC. Its protein is CASSPGVDYGYTF.